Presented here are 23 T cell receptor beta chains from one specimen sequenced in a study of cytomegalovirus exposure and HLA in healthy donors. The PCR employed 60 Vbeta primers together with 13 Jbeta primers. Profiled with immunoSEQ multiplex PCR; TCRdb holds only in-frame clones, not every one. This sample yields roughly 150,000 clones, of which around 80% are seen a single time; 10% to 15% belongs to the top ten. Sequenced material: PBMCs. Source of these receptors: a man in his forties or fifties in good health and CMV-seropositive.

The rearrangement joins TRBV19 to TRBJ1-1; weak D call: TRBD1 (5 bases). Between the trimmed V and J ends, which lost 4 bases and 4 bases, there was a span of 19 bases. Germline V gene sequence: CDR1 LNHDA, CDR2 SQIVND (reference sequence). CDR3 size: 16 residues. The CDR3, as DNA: TGTGCCAGTAGTACACTTCAACTTACAGGCGTCACTGAAGCTTTCTTT. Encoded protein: CASSTLQLTGVTEAFF. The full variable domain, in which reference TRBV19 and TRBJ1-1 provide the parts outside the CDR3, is DGGITQSPKYLFRKEGQNVTLSCEQNLNHDAMYWYRQDPGQGLRLIYYSQIVNDFQKGDIAEGYSVSREKKESFPLTVTSAQKNPTAFYLCASSTLQLTGVTEAFFGQGTRLTVV.

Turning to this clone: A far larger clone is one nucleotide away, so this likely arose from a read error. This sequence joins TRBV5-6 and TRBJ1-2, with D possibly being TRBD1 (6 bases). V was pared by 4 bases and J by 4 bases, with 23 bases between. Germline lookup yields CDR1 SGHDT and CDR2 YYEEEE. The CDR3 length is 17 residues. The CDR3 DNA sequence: TGTGCCAGCAGCCAAGATCTATTCAGGGGACACCCCTATGGCTACACCTTC. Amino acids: CASSQDLFRGHPYGYTF.

The CDR3 loop is CASSLAGKTYEQYF. For the CDR3, the DNA is TGTGCCAGCAGCTTAGCAGGCAAAACCTACGAGCAGTACTTC. This chain uses TRBV11-2 with TRBJ2-5, with D unclear. The end of the DNA fits TRBJ2-7 better, so the J call may be wrong. Per the germline V gene, CDR1 is SGHAT and CDR2 is FQNNGV. This CDR3 has 14 amino acids.

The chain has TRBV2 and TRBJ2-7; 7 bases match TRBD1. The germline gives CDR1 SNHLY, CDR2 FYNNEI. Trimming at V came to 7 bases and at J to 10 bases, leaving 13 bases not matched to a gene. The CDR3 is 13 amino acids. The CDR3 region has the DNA TGTGCCAGCATGAGGGGGCAGGTCTCGCCTCAGTACTTC. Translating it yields CASMRGQVSPQYF.

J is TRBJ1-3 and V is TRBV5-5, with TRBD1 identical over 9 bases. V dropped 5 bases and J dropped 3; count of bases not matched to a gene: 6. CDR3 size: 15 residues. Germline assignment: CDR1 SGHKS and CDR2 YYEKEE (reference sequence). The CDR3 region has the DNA TGTGCCAGCAGTAGCCGGACAGGGGATGGAAACACCATATATTTT. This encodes CASSSRTGDGNTIYF.

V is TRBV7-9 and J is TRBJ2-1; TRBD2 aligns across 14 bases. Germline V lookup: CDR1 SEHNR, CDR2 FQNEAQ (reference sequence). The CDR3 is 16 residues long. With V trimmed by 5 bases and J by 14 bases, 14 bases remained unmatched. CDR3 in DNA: TGTGCCAGCAGCATAACTCCCGGGACTAGCGGGAGTGGGGAGTTCTTC. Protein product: CASSITPGTSGSGEFF.

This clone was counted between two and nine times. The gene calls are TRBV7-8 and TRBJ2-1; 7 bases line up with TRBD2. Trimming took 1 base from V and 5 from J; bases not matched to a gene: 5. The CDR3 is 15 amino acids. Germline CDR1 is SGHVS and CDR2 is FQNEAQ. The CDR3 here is CASSLVAGVDNEQFF. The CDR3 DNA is TGTGCCAGCAGCTTAGTGGCGGGAGTTGACAATGAGCAGTTCTTC.

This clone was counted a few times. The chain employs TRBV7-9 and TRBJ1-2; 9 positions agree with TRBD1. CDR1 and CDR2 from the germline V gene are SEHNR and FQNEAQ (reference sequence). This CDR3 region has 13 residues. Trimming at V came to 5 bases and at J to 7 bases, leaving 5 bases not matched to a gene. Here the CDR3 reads CASSRGTGLGYTF. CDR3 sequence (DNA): TGTGCCAGCAGCCGGGGGACAGGGCTTGGCTACACCTTC. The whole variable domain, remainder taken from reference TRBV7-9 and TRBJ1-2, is DTGVSQNPRHKITKRGQNVTFRCDPISEHNRLYWYRQTLGQGPEFLTYFQNEAQLEKSRLLSDRFSAERPKGSFSTLEIQRTEQGDSAMYLCASSRGTGLGYTFGSGTRLTVV.

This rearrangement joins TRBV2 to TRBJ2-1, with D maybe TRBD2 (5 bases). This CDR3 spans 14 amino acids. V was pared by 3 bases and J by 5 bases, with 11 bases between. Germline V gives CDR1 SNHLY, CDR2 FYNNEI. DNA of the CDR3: TGTGCCAGCAGTGACGGCGGACTGCACAATGAGCAGTTCTTC. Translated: CASSDGGLHNEQFF. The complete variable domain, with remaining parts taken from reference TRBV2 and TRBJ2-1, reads EPEVTQTPSHQVTQMGQEVILRCVPISNHLYFYWYRQILGQKVEFLVSFYNNEISEKSEIFDDQFSVERPDGSNFTLKIRSTKLEDSAMYFCASSDGGLHNEQFFGPGTRLTVL.

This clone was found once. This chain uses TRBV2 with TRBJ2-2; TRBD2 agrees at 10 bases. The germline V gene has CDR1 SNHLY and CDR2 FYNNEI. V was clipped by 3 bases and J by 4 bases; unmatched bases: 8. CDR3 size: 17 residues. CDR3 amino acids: CASSDPSGSSGTGELFF. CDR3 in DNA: TGTGCCAGCAGTGATCCTAGCGGGAGTTCAGGCACCGGGGAGCTGTTTTTT.

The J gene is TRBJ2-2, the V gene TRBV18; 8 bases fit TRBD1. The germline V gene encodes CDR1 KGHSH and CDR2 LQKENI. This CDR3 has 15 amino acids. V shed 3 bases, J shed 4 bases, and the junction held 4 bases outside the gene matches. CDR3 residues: CASSPDRVGTGELFF. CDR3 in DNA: TGTGCCAGCTCACCGGACAGGGTGGGCACCGGGGAGCTGTTTTTT.

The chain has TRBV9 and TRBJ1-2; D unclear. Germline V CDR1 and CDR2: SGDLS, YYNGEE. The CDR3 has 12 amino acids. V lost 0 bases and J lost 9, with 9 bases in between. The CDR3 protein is CASSVVEGSYTF. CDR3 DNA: TGTGCCAGCAGCGTAGTCGAGGGAAGCTACACCTTC.

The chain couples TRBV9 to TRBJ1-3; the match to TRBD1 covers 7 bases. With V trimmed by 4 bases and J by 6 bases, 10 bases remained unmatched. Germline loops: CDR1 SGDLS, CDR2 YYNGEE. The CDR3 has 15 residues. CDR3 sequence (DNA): TGTGCCAGCAGCCTGGAAGGACAGGAGACAAACACCATATATTTT. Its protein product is CASSLEGQETNTIYF.

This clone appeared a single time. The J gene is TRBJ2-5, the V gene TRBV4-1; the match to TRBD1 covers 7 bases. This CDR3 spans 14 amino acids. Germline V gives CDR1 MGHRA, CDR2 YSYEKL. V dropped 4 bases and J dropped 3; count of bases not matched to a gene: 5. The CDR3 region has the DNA TGCGCCAGCAGCCGGGACAGCGTAAAAGAGACCCAGTACTTC. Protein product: CASSRDSVKETQYF.

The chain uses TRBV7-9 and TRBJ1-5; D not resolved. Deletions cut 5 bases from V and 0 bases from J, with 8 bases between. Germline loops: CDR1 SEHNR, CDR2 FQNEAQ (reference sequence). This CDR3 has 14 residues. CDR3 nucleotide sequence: TGTGCCAGCAGCAAAACAGATAGCAATCAGCCCCAGCATTTT. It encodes CASSKTDSNQPQHF.

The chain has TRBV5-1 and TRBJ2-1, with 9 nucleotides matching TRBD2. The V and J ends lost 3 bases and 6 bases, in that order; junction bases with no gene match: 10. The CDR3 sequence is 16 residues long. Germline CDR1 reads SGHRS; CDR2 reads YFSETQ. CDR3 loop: CASSSRLSGRPNEQFF. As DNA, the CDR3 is TGCGCCAGCAGCTCTCGGCTGAGCGGGAGGCCCAATGAGCAGTTCTTC.

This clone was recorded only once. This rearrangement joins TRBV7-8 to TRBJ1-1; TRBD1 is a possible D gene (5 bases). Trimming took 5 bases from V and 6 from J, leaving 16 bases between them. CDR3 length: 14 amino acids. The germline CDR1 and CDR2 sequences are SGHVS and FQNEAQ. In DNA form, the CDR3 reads TGTGCCAGCAGCCAAAACCGGGGGGTGGCTGAAGCTTTCTTT. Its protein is CASSQNRGVAEAFF.

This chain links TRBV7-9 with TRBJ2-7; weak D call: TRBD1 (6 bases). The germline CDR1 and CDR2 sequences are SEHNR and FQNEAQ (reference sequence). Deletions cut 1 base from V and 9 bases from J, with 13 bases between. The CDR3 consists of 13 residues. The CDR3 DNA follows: TGTGCCAGCAGCTTAGATGGGGGCAGGGGGCAGTACTTC. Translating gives CASSLDGGRGQYF.

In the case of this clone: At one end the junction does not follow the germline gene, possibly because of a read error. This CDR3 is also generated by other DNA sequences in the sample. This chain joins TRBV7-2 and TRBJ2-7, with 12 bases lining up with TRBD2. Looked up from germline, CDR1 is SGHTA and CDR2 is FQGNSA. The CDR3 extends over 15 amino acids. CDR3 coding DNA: TGTGCCAGCAGCCTAGCGGGGGGGGACCCCTACGAGCAGTACTTC. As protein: CASSLAGGDPYEQYF.

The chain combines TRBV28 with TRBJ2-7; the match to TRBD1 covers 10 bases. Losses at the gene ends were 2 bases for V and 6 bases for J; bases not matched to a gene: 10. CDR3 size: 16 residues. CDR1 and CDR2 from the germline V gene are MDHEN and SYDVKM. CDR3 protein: CASSLGRTGGLGEQYF. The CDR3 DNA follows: TGTGCCAGCAGTTTAGGACGGACAGGGGGTCTGGGCGAGCAGTACTTC.

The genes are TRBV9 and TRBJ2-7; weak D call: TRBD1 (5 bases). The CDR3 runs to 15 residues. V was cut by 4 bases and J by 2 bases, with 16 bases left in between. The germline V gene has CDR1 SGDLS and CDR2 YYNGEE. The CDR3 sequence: CASSTRQNYPYEQYF. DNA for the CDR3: TGTGCCAGCAGCACCCGACAGAACTACCCCTACGAGCAGTACTTC. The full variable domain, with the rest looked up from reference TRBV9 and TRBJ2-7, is DSGVTQTPKHLITATGQRVTLRCSPRSGDLSVYWYQQSLDQGLQFLIQYYNGEERAKGNILERFSAQQFPDLHSELNLSSLELGDSALYFCASSTRQNYPYEQYFGPGTRLTVT.

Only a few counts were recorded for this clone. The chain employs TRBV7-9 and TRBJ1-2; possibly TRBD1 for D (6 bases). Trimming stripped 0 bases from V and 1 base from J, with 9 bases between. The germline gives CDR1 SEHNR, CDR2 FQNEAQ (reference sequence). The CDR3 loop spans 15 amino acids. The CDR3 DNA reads TGTGCCAGCAGCTTAGCCGAGGGGGTTAACTATGGCTACACCTTC. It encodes CASSLAEGVNYGYTF.

The CDR3 DNA reads TGTGCCAGCAGGCAAGGGGGCAGCTATGGCTACACCTTC. It specifies CASRQGGSYGYTF. This chain joins TRBV6-5 and TRBJ1-2; the match to TRBD1 covers 7 bases. Trimming removed 6 bases from V and 4 bases from J; junction bases left unmatched: 5. This CDR3 is 13 amino acids long. Germline values: CDR1 MNHEY, CDR2 SVGAGI.